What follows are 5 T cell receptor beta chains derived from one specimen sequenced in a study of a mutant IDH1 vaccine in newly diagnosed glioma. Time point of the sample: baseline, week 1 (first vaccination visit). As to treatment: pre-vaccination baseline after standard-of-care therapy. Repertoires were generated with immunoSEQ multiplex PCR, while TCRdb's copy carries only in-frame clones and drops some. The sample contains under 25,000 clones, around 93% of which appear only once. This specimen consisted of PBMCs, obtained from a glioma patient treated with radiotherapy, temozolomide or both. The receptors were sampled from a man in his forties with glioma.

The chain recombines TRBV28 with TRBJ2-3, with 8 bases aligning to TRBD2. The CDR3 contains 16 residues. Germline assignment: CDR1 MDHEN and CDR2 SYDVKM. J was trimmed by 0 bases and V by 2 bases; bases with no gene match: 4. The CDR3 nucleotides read TGTGCCAGCAGTTTAACCGCGGGAGGCAGCACAGATACGCAGTATTTT. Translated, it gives CASSLTAGGSTDTQYF.

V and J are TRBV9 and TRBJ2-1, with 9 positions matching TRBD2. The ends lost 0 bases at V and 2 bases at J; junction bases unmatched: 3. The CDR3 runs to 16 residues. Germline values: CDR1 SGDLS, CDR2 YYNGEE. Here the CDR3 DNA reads TGTGCCAGCAGCGTAGAGGCTAGCGGGACCTACAATGAGCAGTTCTTC. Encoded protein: CASSVEASGTYNEQFF.

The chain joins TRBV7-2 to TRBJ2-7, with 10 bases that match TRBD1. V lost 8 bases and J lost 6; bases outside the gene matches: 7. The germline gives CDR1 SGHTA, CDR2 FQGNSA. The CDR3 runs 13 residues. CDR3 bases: TGTGCCAGCTCCCGGGACAGGGGCGGCGAGCAGTACTTC. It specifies CASSRDRGGEQYF.

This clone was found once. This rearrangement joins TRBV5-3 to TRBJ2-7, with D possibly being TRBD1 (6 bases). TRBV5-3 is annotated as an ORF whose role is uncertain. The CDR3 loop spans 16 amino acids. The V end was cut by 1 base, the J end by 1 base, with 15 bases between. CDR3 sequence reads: CARSLRGSGPSYEQYF. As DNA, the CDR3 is TGTGCCAGAAGCTTGAGGGGGTCAGGCCCTTCCTACGAGCAGTACTTC.

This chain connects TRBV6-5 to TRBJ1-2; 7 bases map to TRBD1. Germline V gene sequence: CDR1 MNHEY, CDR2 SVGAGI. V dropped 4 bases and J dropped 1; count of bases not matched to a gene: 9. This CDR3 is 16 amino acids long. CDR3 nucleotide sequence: TGTGCCAGCAGTTCGGCGTTGACAGGGTTTAACTATGGCTACACCTTC. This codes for CASSSALTGFNYGYTF.